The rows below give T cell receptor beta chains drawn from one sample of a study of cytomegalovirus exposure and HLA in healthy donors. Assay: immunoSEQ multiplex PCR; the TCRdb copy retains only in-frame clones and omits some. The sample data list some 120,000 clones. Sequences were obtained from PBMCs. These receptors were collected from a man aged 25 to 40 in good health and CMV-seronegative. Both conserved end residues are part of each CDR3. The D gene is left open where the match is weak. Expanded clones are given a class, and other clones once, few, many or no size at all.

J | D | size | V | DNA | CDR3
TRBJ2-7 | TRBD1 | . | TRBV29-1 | TGCAGCGTTGAAGATCCCCTCGGGGACAGCTACGAGCAGTACTTC | CSVEDPLGDSYEQYF
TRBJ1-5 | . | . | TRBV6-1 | TGTGCCAGCAGTGAACTGAGTTTAACTGTGAGCAATCAGCCCCAGCATTTT | CASSELSLTVSNQPQHF
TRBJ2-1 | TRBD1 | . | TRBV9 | TGTGCCAGCAGCGGCAGGGACAGTCACAATGAGCAGTTCTTC | CASSGRDSHNEQFF
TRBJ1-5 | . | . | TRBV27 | TGTGCCAGCAGTCCCGAGGGGGAAGGCAATCAGCCCCAGCATTTT | CASSPEGEGNQPQHF
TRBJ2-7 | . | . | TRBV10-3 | TGTGCCATCAGGGTCAGCGGTAGCGTTGAGTACGAGCAGTACTTC | CAIRVSGSVEYEQYF
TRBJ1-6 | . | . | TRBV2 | TGTGCCAGCAGAAAGGAGGGACTTTTGAATTCACCCCTCCACTTT | CASRKEGLLNSPLHF
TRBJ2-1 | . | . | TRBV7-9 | TGTGCCAGCAGCAGCGCCAGGGAAGTATACAATGAGCAGTTCTTC | CASSSAREVYNEQFF
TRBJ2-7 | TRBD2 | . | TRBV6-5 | TGTGCCAGCAGTCCGCCTAGCGGGAGGATCGAGCAGTACTTC | CASSPPSGRIEQYF
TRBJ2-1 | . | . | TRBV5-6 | TGTGCCAGCAGCTTACAGGGCATAAATGAGCAGTTCTTC | CASSLQGINEQFF
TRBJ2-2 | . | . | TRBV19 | TGTGCCAGTATCAATCAGGCCGGGGAGCTGTTTTTT | CASINQAGELFF
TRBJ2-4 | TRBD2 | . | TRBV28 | TGTGCCAGCTCTGGGGGACTAGCGGTTAACATTCAGTACTTC | CASSGGLAVNIQYF
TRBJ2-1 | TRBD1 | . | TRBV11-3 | TGTGCCAGCAGCCCGAGGGTCACAGGGGGTGAGCAGTTCTTC | CASSPRVTGGEQFF
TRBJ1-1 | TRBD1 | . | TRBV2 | TGTGCCAGCGCCGGGACAGGGGAGGTAGCTTTCTTT | CASAGTGEVAFF
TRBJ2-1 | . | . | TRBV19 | TGTGCCAGTAGTATTCTAGGCAGGGTGGGTAGGAATGAGCAGTTCTTC | CASSILGRVGRNEQFF
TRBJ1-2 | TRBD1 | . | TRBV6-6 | TGTGCCAGCAGCCCCGGACAGGGGATAGGCTACACCTTC | CASSPGQGIGYTF
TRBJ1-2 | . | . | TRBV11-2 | TGTGCCAGCAGCTTAGAATACGGCGACAACACCTTC | CASSLEYGDNTF
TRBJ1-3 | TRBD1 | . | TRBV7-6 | TGTGCCAGCAGCTCCAGGGGGCATGGTGGAAACACCATATATTTT | CASSSRGHGGNTIYF
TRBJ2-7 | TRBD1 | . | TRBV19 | TGTGCCAGCAGACAACGGACAGGTTACGAGCAGTACTTC | CASRQRTGYEQYF
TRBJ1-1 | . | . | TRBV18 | TGTGCCAGCTCGCGTTTGACAGAATTGAACACTGAAGCTTTCTTT | CASSRLTELNTEAFF
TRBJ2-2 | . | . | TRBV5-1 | TGCGCCAGCAGCTTGGAGGACACCACCGGGGAGCTGTTTTTT | CASSLEDTTGELFF
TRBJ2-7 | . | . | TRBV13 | TGTGCCAGCAGCCGGGCAGGGCGGGGCTGGAGTTACGAGCAGTACTTC | CASSRAGRGWSYEQYF
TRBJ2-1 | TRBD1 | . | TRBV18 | TGTGCCAGCTCCCTCGCGGGACAGGAATACTATGAGCAGTTCTTC | CASSLAGQEYYEQFF
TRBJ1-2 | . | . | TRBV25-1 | TGTGCCAGCAGTGAATTAGGACATCTCTATGGGGACACCTTC | CASSELGHLYGDTF
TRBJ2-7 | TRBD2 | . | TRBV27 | TGTGCCAGCAGTCAAGCGGGAGGGTACGAGCAGTACTTC | CASSQAGGYEQYF
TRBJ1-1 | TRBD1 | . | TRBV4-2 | TGTGCCAGCAGCCAATCCGGTTCCAGGGGGCCTGAAGCTTTCTTT | CASSQSGSRGPEAFF
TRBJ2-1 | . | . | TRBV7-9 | TGTGCCAGCAGTTTGCCCGGGACTCTGGACTACAATGAGCAGTTCTTC | CASSLPGTLDYNEQFF
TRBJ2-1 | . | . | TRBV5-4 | TGTGCCAGCAGCTTGCGGGGGGCCAATGAGCAGTTCTTC | CASSLRGANEQFF
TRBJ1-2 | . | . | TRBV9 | TGTGCCAGCAGCGAGGGGACTTATGGCTACACCTTC | CASSEGTYGYTF
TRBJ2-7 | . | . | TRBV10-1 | TGCGCCAGCGGCGCTCAGGGCGACGAGCAGTACTTC | CASGAQGDEQYF
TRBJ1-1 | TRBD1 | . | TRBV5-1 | TGCGCCAGCTGGGCGCGGGACAGGGGTACTGAAGCTTTCTTT | CASWARDRGTEAFF
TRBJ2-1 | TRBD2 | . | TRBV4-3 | TGCGCCAGCAGCCAAGATATCGGACTAGCGCAGTTCTTC | CASSQDIGLAQFF
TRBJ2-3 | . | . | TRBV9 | TGTGCCAGCAGCGTAGCAGGGCGGGGCCCAGATACGCAGTATTTT | CASSVAGRGPDTQYF
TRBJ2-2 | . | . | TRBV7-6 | TGTGCCAGCTCGGGGATAGGCGGGACTTACACCGGGGAGCTGTTTTTT | CASSGIGGTYTGELFF
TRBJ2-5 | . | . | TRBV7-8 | TGTGCCAGCAGCTTAGAAGAAGATCCGGGAGAGACCCAGTACTTC | CASSLEEDPGETQYF
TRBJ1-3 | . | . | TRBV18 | TGTGCCAGCTCACTTACAGGTGCCTTCTCTGGAAACACCATATATTTT | CASSLTGAFSGNTIYF
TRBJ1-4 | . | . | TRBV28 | TGTGCCAGCGGTGGACAGATTCTTAATGAAAAACTGTTTTTT | CASGGQILNEKLFF
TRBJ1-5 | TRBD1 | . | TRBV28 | TGTGCCAGCAGTGGGCCAGGACAGGGACAAAATCAGCCCCAGCATTTT | CASSGPGQGQNQPQHF
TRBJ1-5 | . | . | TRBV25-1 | TGTGCCAGCAGTGTACCGGGACACTGTCGCAATCAGCCCCAGCATTTT | CASSVPGHCRNQPQHF
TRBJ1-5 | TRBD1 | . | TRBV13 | TGTGCCAGCAGCTTAGGAGGGACAGGGGTTCAGCCCCAGCATTTT | CASSLGGTGVQPQHF
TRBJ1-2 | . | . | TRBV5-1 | TGCGCCAGCAGCTTAACAGGGTTTGACTATGGCTACACCTTC | CASSLTGFDYGYTF
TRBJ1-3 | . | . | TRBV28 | TGTGCCAGCAGTTTGTCGGGTGGAAACACCATATATTTT | CASSLSGGNTIYF
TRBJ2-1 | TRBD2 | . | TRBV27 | TGTGCCAGCAGTTTAACTAGCGGACGTTCCAATGAGCAGTTCTTC | CASSLTSGRSNEQFF
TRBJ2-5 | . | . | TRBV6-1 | TGTGCCACTCTCGAACGGGACTACCAAGAGACCCAGTACTTC | CATLERDYQETQYF
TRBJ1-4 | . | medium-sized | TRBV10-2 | TGCGCCAGCAGTGAACAGGCCGATGAAAAACTGTTTTTT | CASSEQADEKLFF
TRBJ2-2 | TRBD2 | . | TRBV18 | TGTGCCAGCTCAGGAAATCCGGGACTAGCCGCCGGGGAGCTGTTTTTT | CASSGNPGLAAGELFF
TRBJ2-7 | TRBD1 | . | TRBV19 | TGTGCCAGTAGATCCGGGACAGGGGTCTCCTACGAGCAGTACTTC | CASRSGTGVSYEQYF
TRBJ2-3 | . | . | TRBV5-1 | TGCGCCAGCAGCCTCGCAGATACGCAGTATTTT | CASSLADTQYF